This entry is about one T cell receptor beta chain. This clonotype was counted a few times. Its recognized antigen is unknown. There are no base qualities to consult, and no much larger clone falls within one base. This sample was included in a study of identical twins (dated by TCRdb to the mid-2010s). Regarding the research as a whole: The study deep-sequenced TCR alpha and beta repertoires from monozygotic twins, unrelated adults of various ages and cord blood to test whether fetal clonotypes persist. Replicate twin experiments were performed at different times using different library preparation protocols to rule out contamination. On the study overall, not on this receptor specifically: The excess sharing between twins in beta out-of-frame sequences was weaker because fewer shared sequences reduced the signal-to-noise ratio. Abundant cord blood beta clonotypes had fewer insertions, young adult naive repertoires showed a similar but weaker trend, and memory repertoires showed no such trend. Compared with coincidental sharing between unrelated individuals, an excess of low generation-probability sequences was observed among out-of-frame TCR alpha sequences shared between twins. Out-of-frame TCR alpha sharing in monozygotic twins was systematically underestimated by recombination models, whereas sharing between unrelated individuals was in agreement with the recombination models. Zero-insertion analyses could be partly confounded by invariant T cells such as MAIT and iNKT, although diverse VJ usage argued against such confounding for most clonotypes. Because the same donors could not be followed over many years, the conclusions relied on cross-sectional statistical analysis.

The library was produced with 5' RACE. Reads for this sample came from an Illumina HiSeq 2000. Template switching added a universal primer binding site, and the final cDNA carried a unique molecular identifier that allowed TCR cDNA molecules to be counted accurately. Specific primers in the conserved constant-segment region were used to synthesize first-strand cDNA for TCR alpha and beta chains. To control for contamination, every cDNA library carried two barcodes: a SMART-Mk sample barcode plus Illumina barcodes. Two successive PCR steps introduced TruSeq adapter sequences along with Illumina sample barcodes. TCR alpha and beta cDNA libraries were sequenced on the Illumina HiSeq platform with custom primers. The paper's processing steps were these. Raw reads were processed with MiGEC to extract unique molecular identifiers, and MiXCR was used to determine CDR3 positions. For each individual, recombination models were inferred using an EM algorithm with the repgenHMM and IGoR tools. The analysis of shared clonotypes was done with the tcR package in R, with sharing normalized by the product of cloneset sizes. To study raw recombination free of thymic and clonal selection effects, out-of-frame nonproductive sequences were analyzed. In-frame beta chains were kept once TCRdb had trimmed the public reads at Q25 with fastp and called clones with MiXCR. Each entry merges the rows of one CDR3 protein and shows their most common DNA and genes. In this record, the V and J calls reflect TCRdb's handling and not the investigators' own analysis. This sample holds 700,000 to 950,000 distinct CDR3 sequences; 10% to 15% were observed only once. Of the sample, around 1.5% falls within the top ten clones.

Ends trimmed: V by 4 bases, J by 9 bases; bases unmatched to a gene: 13. According to the germline V gene, CDR1 reads SGHRS and CDR2 reads YFSETQ. CDR3 length: 15 amino acids, cysteine to phenylalanine. Only the CDR3 portion is preserved as DNA: 45 bases, with reading frame beginning at the first base. Every donor in the study was a healthy Caucasian. The twin cohort comprised three pairs of female monozygotic twins, all aged roughly 18 to 30 years. RNA for TCR libraries was isolated from peripheral blood mononuclear cells. This sample was shared with a second study, whose subject was yellow fever vaccine responses in identical twins. That second report states: According to the authors, the vaccine-induced T cell response in identical twins seemed to be partly convergent and partly specific to each individual. In the study, vaccine-responding T cell clones were precisely tracked in identical twins.

Sequenced: PBMCs. The clonotype comes from a young woman in good health. Rearrangement joined TRBV5-1 to TRBJ2-1; 7 bases in between match TRBD1. The DNA reads TGCGCCAGCAGCCTGGGACAGCCTACTACAAGTGAGCAGTTCTTC. This gives the protein CASSLGQPTTSEQFF.